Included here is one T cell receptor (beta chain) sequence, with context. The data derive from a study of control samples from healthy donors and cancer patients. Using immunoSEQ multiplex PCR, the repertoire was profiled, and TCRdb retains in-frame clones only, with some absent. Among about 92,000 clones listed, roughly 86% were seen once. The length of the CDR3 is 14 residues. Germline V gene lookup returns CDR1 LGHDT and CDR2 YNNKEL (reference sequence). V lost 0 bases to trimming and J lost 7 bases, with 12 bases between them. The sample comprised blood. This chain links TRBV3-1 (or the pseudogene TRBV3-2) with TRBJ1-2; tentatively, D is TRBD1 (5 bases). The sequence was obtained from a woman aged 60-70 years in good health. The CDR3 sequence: CASSQDPRTPGYTF. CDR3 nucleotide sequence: TGTGCCAGCAGCCAAGACCCCCGGACACCTGGCTACACCTTC.